This TCR beta chain was retrieved from a study of Ad26.COV2.S vaccination and SARS-CoV-2 variants. The wider study: The COV1001 Ad26.COV2.S trial arm included the donor. The study gave Ad26.COV2.S intramuscularly, once or twice 56 days apart. General study points: Greater spike-specific TCR breadth was seen in vaccine recipients than in placebo recipients. Participants given vaccine showed non-spike TCR breadth similar to that of placebo recipients.

In the case of this clone: The antigen is unknown.

Method: immunoSEQ multiplex PCR; TCRdb's copy keeps in-frame clones and lacks some. The sample lists around 300,000 clones; around 90% were seen once. Treatment indicated: some 19 received Ad26.COV2.S at low or high dose, single or two shots; several received placebo; per-sample allocation not given. Day 63 after the first vaccine or placebo injection was the time point for sampling. The sequence was collected from a person between 18 and 65 years old who received the Ad26.COV2.S COVID-19 vaccine or a placebo. The material sequenced was peripheral blood, taken in a trial of Ad26.COV2.S vaccine versus placebo.

In DNA, the CDR3 is TGTGCCAGCTCACCGACAGGGTTTTATCAGCCCCAGCATTTT. This sequence encodes CASSPTGFYQPQHF. V usage is TRBV18 and J usage is TRBJ1-5; 7 bases are a match to TRBD1. The V gene end was trimmed by 3 bases and the J gene end by 5 bases; junction bases not matched to a gene: 4. CDR3 length: 14 residues. Germline lookup yields CDR1 KGHSH and CDR2 LQKENI.